A single sample is the source of the 12 T cell receptor beta chains below, sequenced in a study of cytomegalovirus exposure and HLA in healthy donors. With 60 Vbeta and 13 Jbeta primers, the PCR was carried out. Generated by immunoSEQ multiplex PCR, the TCRdb table keeps only in-frame clones and is missing some. Altogether 140,000 or so clones are present, over 75% being singletons, with the ten largest covering around 1.7%. The sequenced sample consisted of PBMCs. Source of these receptors: a woman in her twenties or thirties in good health and CMV-seronegative.

V gene TRBV28 combines with J gene TRBJ1-1, with 7 positions matching TRBD1. Germline-derived CDR1 and CDR2 are MDHEN and SYDVKM. The CDR3 is made up of 14 amino acids. The junction had 8 bases not matched to a gene; V was cut back by 5 bases and J by 5 bases. In DNA form, the CDR3 reads TGTGCCAGCAGTCGACAGGGAGGTCGGACTGAAGCTTTCTTT. As protein: CASSRQGGRTEAFF.

J is TRBJ1-4 and V is TRBV28; no reliable D call. The CDR3 totals 12 residues. V was clipped by 2 bases and J by 13 bases, with 11 bases between them. Germline CDR1 and CDR2: MDHEN and SYDVKM. Written as DNA, the CDR3 is TGTGCCAGCAGTTTAGGGCTGGCCTCACTGTTTTTT. It encodes CASSLGLASLFF.

The chain recombines TRBV7-9 with TRBJ1-1; 10 bases agree with TRBD1. The CDR3 has 14 amino acids. Losses at the gene ends were 4 bases for V and 7 bases for J; bases not matched to a gene: 6. Germline V CDR1 and CDR2: SEHNR, FQNEAQ (reference sequence). In DNA form, the CDR3 reads TGTGCCAGCAGCTCGGACAGGGGGTGGAGTGAAGCTTTCTTT. Protein sequence: CASSSDRGWSEAFF. Full variable domain (rest looked up from reference TRBV7-9 and TRBJ1-1): DTGVSQNPRHKITKRGQNVTFRCDPISEHNRLYWYRQTLGQGPEFLTYFQNEAQLEKSRLLSDRFSAERPKGSFSTLEIQRTEQGDSAMYLCASSSDRGWSEAFFGQGTRLTVV.

The chain links TRBV7-3 to TRBJ1-2; no clear D. The length of the CDR3 is 13 residues. Germline CDR1 reads SGHTA; CDR2 reads FQGTGA. The germline V and J ends were trimmed by 5 bases and 5 bases, with 12 bases remaining between them. The CDR3 region has the DNA TGTGCCAGCAGCGGTCAACAGAATTATGGCTACACCTTC. This translates into CASSGQQNYGYTF.

A few counts support this clone. The gene calls are TRBV12-5 and TRBJ1-1; D is possibly TRBD1 (5 bases). V was shortened by 2 bases and J by 6 bases, with 13 bases between the two germline ends. CDR3 length: 14 residues. Germline CDR1 LGHNT, CDR2 FRNRAP. CDR3 amino acids: CASGLSGARAEAFF. The CDR3 nucleotides read TGTGCTAGTGGTTTGAGCGGGGCCAGGGCTGAAGCTTTCTTT.

V gene TRBV9 combines with J gene TRBJ2-7; TRBD1 matches 7 bases. Germline values: CDR1 SGDLS, CDR2 YYNGEE. V lost 4 bases to trimming and J lost 2 bases; unmatched junction nucleotides: 6. The CDR3 is 14 amino acids. This CDR3 reads CASSFRDRPYEQYF. Written as DNA, the CDR3 is TGTGCCAGCAGCTTCCGGGACAGACCCTACGAGCAGTACTTC.

Concerning this clone itself: Compared with germline, one end of the junction differs, possibly owing to a read error. The chain links TRBV5-6 to TRBJ1-2, with 7 nucleotides matching TRBD1. The CDR3 length is 13 residues. The germline CDR1 and CDR2 sequences are SGHDT and YYEEEE. The CDR3 DNA reads as TGTGCCAGCAGATTGGGACAGCTCTATGGCTACACCTTC. It encodes CASRLGQLYGYTF.

V and J are TRBV5-1 and TRBJ2-1; 8 bases map to TRBD1. CDR3 length equals 16 residues. J lost 2 bases, V lost 2 bases, and 6 bases had no gene match. The germline V gene has CDR1 SGHRS and CDR2 YFSETQ. The CDR3 DNA is TGCGCCAGCAGCTTCGAGACAGGGGAAGCCTACAATGAGCAGTTCTTC. Protein: CASSFETGEAYNEQFF. Together with reference TRBV5-1 and TRBJ2-1, the CDR3 gives the full variable domain: KAGVTQTPRYLIKTRGQQVTLSCSPISGHRSVSWYQQTPGQGLQFLFEYFSETQRNKGNFPGRFSGRQFSNSRSEMNVSTLELGDSALYLCASSFETGEAYNEQFFGPGTRLTVL.

Note on this clone: The same CDR3 can be traced to other DNA sequences in this sample. The chain couples TRBV6-1 to TRBJ1-2; D uncertain. V lost 8 bases and J 4 bases, leaving 11 bases between the germline ends. Germline V CDR1 and CDR2: MNHNS, SASEGT. CDR3 length: 12 amino acids. DNA of the CDR3: TGTGCCAGCCGGGGTGGAGGCTATGGCTACACCTTC. It encodes CASRGGGYGYTF.

J is TRBJ2-5 and V is TRBV11-2, with D tentatively TRBD2 (6 bases). Germline V gene data show CDR1 as SGHAT and CDR2 as FQNNGV. The CDR3 has 15 residues. Trimming took off 5 bases at V and 5 bases at J, with 18 bases between the two ends. CDR3 in amino acids: CASSPSGVAPETQYF. CDR3 DNA: TGTGCCAGCAGCCCCTCGGGGGTTGCGCCGGAGACCCAGTACTTC.

The chain is built from TRBV7-2 and TRBJ2-5; D might be TRBD2 (6 bases). The V and J ends lost 5 bases and 2 bases respectively, with 15 bases between them. Germline CDR1 is SGHTA and CDR2 is FQGNSA. The CDR3 covers 15 residues. CDR3 sequence: CASSRGTSNQETQYF. CDR3 coding DNA: TGTGCCAGCAGCCGAGGGACTTCTAATCAAGAGACCCAGTACTTC.

J is TRBJ1-2 and V is TRBV29-1; D might be TRBD1 (5 bases). Germline V gene data show CDR1 as SQVTM and CDR2 as ANQGSEA. The germline V and J ends were trimmed by 3 bases and 8 bases, with 10 bases remaining between them. The CDR3 contains 11 residues. DNA for the CDR3: TGCAGCGTTGAGACAGCTGCGGGCTACACCTTC. Residues: CSVETAAGYTF.